This passage covers 25 T cell receptor beta chains from one sample sequenced in a study of early T cells in non-severe SARS-CoV-2 infection listed by TCRdb under 2021. The library was generated by 5' RACE. Sequencing used a NextSeq 500. TCRdb's own reprocessing of the public reads used fastp at Q25 and MiXCR and kept productive beta chains. Each CDR3 protein appears once, grouped with its most common genes and DNA. Counted in this sample were around 50,000 distinct CDR3 sequences; about 9.8% of them appeared once. The ten largest clones add up to about 8.5% of the sample. The sequenced sample was whole blood. These receptors originate from an adult who was a healthcare worker with PCR-confirmed SARS-CoV-2 infection or an uninfected control (not recorded which).

This clonotype was seen at least ten times. The chain joins TRBV25-1 to TRBJ2-7, with D possibly TRBD2 on 6 matching bases. Germline lookup yields CDR1 MGHDK and CDR2 SYGVNS. This CDR3 spans 13 amino acids. CDR3 sequence (DNA): TGTACCGAGGGACCCGGGACTCGGGCGGAGCAGTACTTC. It specifies CTEGPGTRAEQYF.

The CDR3 coding sequence is TGTGCCAGCAGCCGCCGGGGGGGAGGTTCAGATACGCAGTATTTT. This encodes CASSRRGGGSDTQYF. J is TRBJ2-3 and V is TRBV11-1; 8 bases are a match to TRBD2. With V trimmed by 5 bases and J by 4 bases, 8 bases remained unmatched. The CDR3 length is 15 residues. CDR1 is SGHAT and CDR2 is FQDESV in the germline V gene (reference sequence).

This clonotype came up a few times. The J gene is TRBJ1-4, the V gene TRBV18; TRBD1 might be the D (5 bases). The germline gives CDR1 KGHSH, CDR2 LQKENI. Trimming stripped 4 bases from V and 2 bases from J, with 14 bases between. The CDR3 covers 16 residues. CDR3 DNA: TGTGCCAGCTCACTGGGACGGCTGGGGACTAATGAAAAACTGTTTTTT. Amino acids: CASSLGRLGTNEKLFF.

At least ten counts were recorded for this clonotype. One end of the junction is discordant with germline, which a read error may explain. The chain has TRBV7-8 and TRBJ2-3, with 7 bases aligning to TRBD1. There are 17 residues in the CDR3. CDR1 is SGHVS and CDR2 is FQNEAQ in the germline V gene. CDR3 sequence: CASSLVKGQKRTDTQYF. The CDR3 DNA reads as TGTGCCAGCAGCTTAGTTAAGGGACAGAAAAGGACAGACACGCAGTATTTT.

V is TRBV6-5 and J is TRBJ2-1; D remains unclear. Germline CDR1 and CDR2: MNHEY and SVGAGI. Trimming left V 6 bases short and J 6 bases short, with 9 bases between. There are 12 residues in the CDR3. CDR3 residues: CASSRAPNEQFF. Here the CDR3 DNA reads TGTGCCAGCAGCCGGGCCCCCAATGAGCAGTTCTTC.

The V call is TRBV5-1, the J call TRBJ2-7; TRBD2 aligns across 10 bases. The V and J ends lost 4 bases and 4 bases, in that order; junction bases with no gene match: 5. The germline V gene has CDR1 SGHRS and CDR2 YFSETQ. This CDR3 contains 14 residues. The CDR3 protein is CASSPTSGTYEQYF. For the CDR3, the DNA is TGCGCCAGCAGCCCAACTAGCGGGACTTACGAGCAGTACTTC. The whole variable domain, remainder taken from reference TRBV5-1 and TRBJ2-7, is KAGVTQTPRYLIKTRGQQVTLSCSPISGHRSVSWYQQTPGQGLQFLFEYFSETQRNKGNFPGRFSGRQFSNSRSEMNVSTLELGDSALYLCASSPTSGTYEQYFGPGTRLTVT.

This clonotype was picked up many times. V gene TRBV7-4 combines with J gene TRBJ1-1; D gene uncertain. Germline V gene lookup returns CDR1 SGHVT and CDR2 SQSDAQ. CDR3 size: 18 residues. The V and J ends lost 2 bases and 0 bases respectively, with 19 bases between them. CDR3 coding DNA: TGTGCCAGCAGCTTATGTCGGGTAGGACCCCTCATGAACACTGAAGCTTTCTTT. Translated, it gives CASSLCRVGPLMNTEAFF.

V is TRBV12-3 or TRBV12-4 and J is TRBJ1-1; 7 nucleotides match TRBD1. Trimming cost V 7 bases and J 8 bases; bases outside gene matches: 10. The CDR3 runs to 13 residues. In DNA, the CDR3 is TGTGCCAGCACTCTTGGAGGGACAGACGAAGCTTTCTTT. This gives the protein CASTLGGTDEAFF.

In its sample, this clonotype was seen many times. The chain employs TRBV29-1 and TRBJ2-3; D is unclear. This CDR3 spans 15 amino acids. CDR1 SQVTM and CDR2 ANQGSEA come from the germline V gene. V lost 3 bases, J lost 2 bases, and 15 bases lay in between. CDR3 amino acids: CSVDGPVEVTDTQYF. In nucleotides, the CDR3 is TGCAGCGTTGATGGCCCGGTAGAGGTCACAGATACGCAGTATTTT.

J is TRBJ2-7 and V is TRBV18; 9 bases are a match to TRBD1. V lost 4 bases to trimming and J lost 3 bases; unmatched junction nucleotides: 7. The length of the CDR3 is 15 residues. Per the germline V gene, CDR1 is KGHSH and CDR2 is LQKENI. The CDR3 spells CASSQGTGKGYEQYF. The DNA for the CDR3 is TGTGCCAGCTCACAAGGGACAGGGAAAGGCTACGAGCAGTACTTC.

There are a few counts of this clonotype. V is TRBV20-1 and J is TRBJ1-2; D ambiguous. CDR1 DFQATT and CDR2 SNEGSKA come from the germline V gene (reference sequence). The CDR3 runs 11 residues. The V gene lost 5 bases and the J gene lost 8 bases, with 12 bases spanning the gap. The CDR3 nucleotides read TGCAGTGCTCCCCCCCAGGACGGCTACACCTTC. Amino acid sequence: CSAPPQDGYTF.

This clonotype was observed at least ten times. This chain links TRBV7-2 with TRBJ2-2; 7 bases fit TRBD1. The CDR3 contains 15 residues. V was pared by 3 bases and J by 7 bases, with 8 bases of the junction left unmatched. Germline CDR1 and CDR2: SGHTA and FQGNSA. CDR3 protein: CASSFVQGVGGELFF. For the CDR3, the DNA is TGTGCCAGCAGCTTTGTCCAGGGGGTTGGCGGGGAGCTGTTTTTT.

This clonotype has just a few counts. The chain links TRBV2 to TRBJ2-3, with D possibly being TRBD1 or TRBD2 (5 bases each). Germline V gives CDR1 SNHLY, CDR2 FYNNEI. The germline V and J ends were trimmed by 7 bases and 8 bases, with 19 bases remaining between them. This CDR3 comprises 14 residues. CDR3 amino acids: CASTPDRPGGTQYF. The CDR3 DNA reads TGTGCCAGCACTCCCGACAGACCAGGAGGTACGCAGTATTTT.

There are many counts of this clonotype. The rearrangement uses TRBV6-5 and TRBJ2-1; 8 bases map to TRBD2. The CDR3 is made up of 16 amino acids. After removal of 2 bases from V and 10 bases from J, the junction contained 13 bases not matched to a gene. Germline V CDR1 and CDR2: MNHEY, SVGAGI. In DNA, the CDR3 is TGTGCCAGCAGTTACCGGGGGACTAGAGTCGCCGGGGAGCAGTTCTTC. Protein: CASSYRGTRVAGEQFF.

This clonotype was counted many times. This sequence joins TRBV13 and TRBJ2-1; 11 bases match TRBD2. From germline, CDR1 is PRHDT and CDR2 FYEKMQ (reference sequence). The CDR3 is made up of 19 amino acids. V lost 4 bases and J lost 1; bases outside the gene matches: 12. The CDR3 here is CASSSLQLAGEGSYNEQFF. Written as DNA, the CDR3 is TGTGCCAGCAGCTCCCTCCAACTAGCGGGAGAGGGATCCTACAATGAGCAGTTCTTC.

This clonotype was counted ten times or more. V usage is TRBV28 and J usage is TRBJ2-7; 10 bases are shared with TRBD1. CDR3 length: 15 residues. Per the germline V gene, CDR1 is MDHEN and CDR2 is SYDVKM. V shed 5 bases and J 4 bases; nucleotides not matched to a gene: 8. CDR3 DNA: TGTGCCAGCAGTCTTCCCGGGACAGGGGCTTACGAGCAGTACTTC. Protein sequence: CASSLPGTGAYEQYF.

This clonotype was seen only a few times. The chain links TRBV14 to TRBJ1-2; weak D call: TRBD1 (5 bases). CDR3 length: 14 residues. Germline values: CDR1 SGHDN, CDR2 FVKESK. V lost 2 bases, J lost 5 bases, and 12 bases lay in between. CDR3 sequence reads: CASSQLGASYGYTF. CDR3 coding DNA: TGTGCCAGCAGCCAATTAGGGGCGTCTTATGGCTACACCTTC.

This clonotype was seen a handful of times. The rearrangement uses TRBV5-4 and TRBJ1-5, with D uncertain. Per germline, CDR1 SGHNT and CDR2 YYREEE (reference sequence). The ends were cut back, 4 bases at V and 6 bases at J, with 11 bases in the middle. The CDR3 extends over 13 amino acids. The CDR3 loop reads CASSQSTGQPQHF. DNA of the CDR3: TGTGCCAGCAGCCAAAGTACGGGTCAGCCCCAGCATTTT.

This clonotype has at least ten counts. This sequence joins TRBV20-1 and TRBJ2-3; 7 nucleotides align to TRBD1. Germline trimming cut 6 bases from V and 0 bases from J; bases unmatched to any gene: 6. The germline V gene encodes CDR1 DFQATT and CDR2 SNEGSKA (reference sequence). The CDR3 has 14 residues. CDR3 bases: TGCAGTGCGTATACACAGGGGAGCACAGATACGCAGTATTTT. It yields the protein CSAYTQGSTDTQYF.

Ten or more counts support this clonotype. The rearrangement joins TRBV29-1 to TRBJ2-2; D remains ambiguous. Germline loops: CDR1 SQVTM, CDR2 ANQGSEA. The CDR3 has 10 amino acids. Trimming cost V 7 bases and J 6 bases, with 6 bases left between them. The CDR3 sequence is CSAFAGELFF. The DNA of the CDR3 is TGCAGCGCCTTCGCCGGGGAGCTGTTTTTT.

The CDR3 protein is CASSISTSSSEQFF. In nucleotides, the CDR3 is TGTGCCAGTAGTATATCGACTAGCAGTAGTGAGCAGTTCTTC. The chain recombines TRBV19 with TRBJ2-1, with 7 bases aligning to TRBD2. Germline V gene sequence: CDR1 LNHDA, CDR2 SQIVND (reference sequence). The CDR3 extends over 14 amino acids. V shed 2 bases and J 9 bases; nucleotides not matched to a gene: 7. The full variable domain, its missing parts supplied by reference TRBV19 and TRBJ2-1, is DGGITQSPKYLFRKEGQNVTLSCEQNLNHDAMYWYRQDPGQGLRLIYYSQIVNDFQKGDIAEGYSVSREKKESFPLTVTSAQKNPTAFYLCASSISTSSSEQFFGPGTRLTVL.

This clonotype was found many times. The chain employs TRBV12-3 or TRBV12-4 and TRBJ1-2; D is perhaps TRBD1 (6 bases). The CDR3 runs 14 residues. V was cut by 7 bases and J by 4 bases, with 16 bases left in between. The CDR3 is CASTNTGSGYGYTF. CDR3 sequence (DNA): TGTGCCAGCACAAATACAGGGAGCGGCTATGGCTACACCTTC.

This clonotype was seen only a few times. Written as DNA, the CDR3 is TGCAGTGCTAGCTATTCGGTCAACACTGAAGCTTTCTTT. Its translation: CSASYSVNTEAFF. This chain uses TRBV20-1 with TRBJ1-1, with D hard to call. Germline assignment: CDR1 DFQATT and CDR2 SNEGSKA (reference sequence). The CDR3 covers 13 residues. Trimming took 3 bases from V and 2 from J, leaving 10 bases between them.

The chain joins TRBV30 to TRBJ2-7, with a possible D match to TRBD1 (5 bases). Per germline, CDR1 GTSNPN and CDR2 SVGIG (reference sequence). The CDR3 runs to 11 residues. Trimming cost V 5 bases and J 3 bases, with 8 bases left between them. CDR3: CAWGAYYEQYF. Here the CDR3 DNA reads TGTGCCTGGGGGGCCTACTACGAGCAGTACTTC.

At least ten counts were recorded for this clonotype. This chain links TRBV6-2 or TRBV6-3 with TRBJ1-5; D is uncertain. V was shortened by 5 bases and J by 6 bases, with 11 bases between the two germline ends. The CDR3 is 13 residues long. Germline CDR1 and CDR2: MNHEY and SVGEGT. CDR3 in DNA: TGTGCCAGCAGTCCCACTAAAGTTCAGCCCCAGCATTTT. It yields the protein CASSPTKVQPQHF.